This T cell receptor (beta chain) was sequenced for a study of blood T cell repertoires in COVID-19. About the study: From the United States, Italy and Spain came samples of acute and convalescent COVID-19. Nucleic acid was either cDNA or gDNA, and it came from T cells, B-cell-depleted T cells, or PBMCs.

V was shortened by 2 bases and J by 2 bases, with 10 bases between the two germline ends. Germline CDR1 and CDR2: MGHRA and YSYEKL. The CDR3 spans 16 residues. Authors' analysis steps: Reference gene primer amplification gave estimated nucleated cell counts. Assay: immunoSEQ multiplex PCR; the TCRdb copy retains only in-frame clones and omits some. V and J calls and clone size are given by that table; D and trimming were obtained from the DNA. The sample lists 9,500 to 12,000 clones, over 80% occurring once. V is TRBV4-1 and J is TRBJ2-6; possibly TRBD2 for D (5 bases). The origin of this receptor is a human donor in a cohort sampled during active COVID-19. Input material: peripheral blood. The CDR3: CASSQHTAAGANVLTF. The CDR3 DNA is TGCGCCAGCAGCCAACACACAGCGGCTGGGGCCAACGTCCTGACTTTC.